This T cell receptor beta chain was identified during a study of cytomegalovirus exposure and HLA in healthy donors. This CDR3 is 15 amino acids long. With 8 bases clipped from V and 1 base from J, the junction kept 8 bases outside the gene matches. Germline V gives CDR1 MNHNY, CDR2 SVGAGI (reference sequence). It was with 60 Vbeta and 13 Jbeta primers that the PCR ran. Measured with immunoSEQ multiplex PCR; TCRdb has only the in-frame clones, and not every one. The sample has 190,000 or so clones, approximately 85% seen once. This chain connects TRBV6-6 to TRBJ1-3, with 7 nucleotides matching TRBD1. The receptor was derived from a woman in her 50s in good health and CMV-seropositive. Sequencing was carried out using PBMCs. In DNA form, the CDR3 reads TGTGCCAGCGGAAAGGGGGCCCCTTCTGGAAACACCATATATTTT. It codes for CASGKGAPSGNTIYF.